The 20 T cell receptor beta chains below all came from one sample that was sequenced in a study of T cells in localized non-small cell lung cancer. Using immunoSEQ multiplex PCR, the repertoire was profiled, and TCRdb retains in-frame clones only, with some absent. The table includes tens of thousands of clones, roughly nine tenths detected once. This sample comprised peripheral blood, obtained before any cancer treatment. These receptors all stem from a woman aged 40-69 years with stage I lung adenocarcinoma.

V usage is TRBV7-2 and J usage is TRBJ2-3; no firm D call. V was trimmed by 5 bases and J by 2 bases, leaving 17 bases between them. Germline CDR1 reads SGHTA; CDR2 reads FQGNSA. This CDR3 region has 16 residues. In DNA form, the CDR3 reads TGTGCCAGCAGCCCACGGAGAGCGACCAACACAGATACGCAGTATTTT. This encodes CASSPRRATNTDTQYF.

This chain links TRBV9 with TRBJ1-1; possibly TRBD1 for D (5 bases). Germline assignment: CDR1 SGDLS and CDR2 YYNGEE. V lost 0 bases to trimming and J lost 10 bases, with 13 bases between them. The CDR3 contains 13 residues. Written as DNA, the CDR3 is TGTGCCAGCAGCGTAGAGGGATTGGGGCCAGCTTTCTTT. Protein: CASSVEGLGPAFF.

The rearrangement uses TRBV6-4 and TRBJ2-3; 7 positions match TRBD1. The junction had 9 bases not matched to a gene; V was cut back by 3 bases and J by 3 bases. This CDR3 has 16 residues. CDR1 is MRHNA, CDR2 SNTAGT, per germline. This CDR3 is CASSEPDRSGTDTQYF. The CDR3 DNA sequence: TGTGCCAGCAGTGAACCGGACAGGTCGGGGACAGATACGCAGTATTTT.

This rearrangement joins TRBV2 to TRBJ1-4; D not certain. CDR3 size: 10 residues. V was trimmed by 8 bases and J by 6 bases, leaving 4 bases between them. The germline gives CDR1 SNHLY, CDR2 FYNNEI. The CDR3: CASEDEKLFF. Written as DNA, the CDR3 is TGTGCCAGCGAAGATGAAAAACTGTTTTTT.

The CDR3 DNA reads as TGTGCCAGCAGTGAATCGGGGCGGAGTTCCTACGAGCAGTACTTC. It translates to CASSESGRSSYEQYF. V is TRBV25-1 and J is TRBJ2-7; D tentatively fits TRBD1 or TRBD2 (5 bases each). Trimming removed 1 base at V and 1 base at J, with 11 bases between. This CDR3 is built from 15 residues. Per the germline V gene, CDR1 is MGHDK and CDR2 is SYGVNS.

V and J are TRBV5-3 and TRBJ2-7; D is uncertain. Being an ORF, TRBV5-3 has a function that is uncertain. Trimming pared 0 bases from V and 0 bases from J, leaving 7 bases between. The CDR3 covers 14 residues. CDR3 DNA sequence: TGTGCCAGAAGCTTGGCCCGTTACTCCTACGAGCAGTACTTC. Translating gives CARSLARYSYEQYF.

The rearrangement links TRBV28 to TRBJ1-2, with 8 bases lining up with TRBD1. The trim removed 5 bases at V and 2 bases at J, leaving 13 bases unmatched. Germline V gene data show CDR1 as MDHEN and CDR2 as SYDVKM. This CDR3 is built from 17 residues. The CDR3 protein is CASSPPSWTGLNYGYTF. The CDR3, as DNA: TGTGCCAGCAGTCCGCCCTCATGGACAGGGCTGAACTATGGCTACACCTTC.

In its sample, this clone was seen once. This chain joins TRBV10-2 and TRBJ1-6; D might be TRBD1 (6 bases). CDR1 and CDR2 from the germline V gene are WSHSY and SAAADI. The CDR3 consists of 15 residues. V lost 8 bases to trimming and J lost 9 bases, with 20 bases between them. CDR3 nucleotide sequence: TGCGCCAGCGGGTCACAGGGTCTGGGATCTTCACCCCTCCACTTT. Translation gives CASGSQGLGSSPLHF.

The chain couples TRBV5-1 to TRBJ2-4, with D tentatively TRBD1 or TRBD2 (5 bases each). The germline V gene encodes CDR1 SGHRS and CDR2 YFSETQ. Trimming stripped 4 bases from V and 13 bases from J, with 21 bases between. The CDR3 sequence is 14 residues long. In DNA, the CDR3 is TGCGCCAGCAGCGAGGGGTACGAAGCAGGGATACAGTACTTC. It yields the protein CASSEGYEAGIQYF. Full variable domain (remainder filled in from reference TRBV5-1 and TRBJ2-4): KAGVTQTPRYLIKTRGQQVTLSCSPISGHRSVSWYQQTPGQGLQFLFEYFSETQRNKGNFPGRFSGRQFSNSRSEMNVSTLELGDSALYLCASSEGYEAGIQYFGAGTRLSVL.

This clone has a single count. The chain links TRBV19 to TRBJ2-2; TRBD2 is a possible D gene (5 bases). Germline lookup yields CDR1 LNHDA and CDR2 SQIVND (reference sequence). The CDR3 consists of 13 residues. The germline V and J ends were trimmed by 5 bases and 5 bases, with 9 bases remaining between them. This CDR3 is CASSESGTGELFF. The CDR3 nucleotides are TGTGCCAGTAGTGAGTCGGGAACCGGGGAGCTGTTTTTT. Looking up the rest from reference TRBV19 and TRBJ2-2 gives the full variable domain: DGGITQSPKYLFRKEGQNVTLSCEQNLNHDAMYWYRQDPGQGLRLIYYSQIVNDFQKGDIAEGYSVSREKKESFPLTVTSAQKNPTAFYLCASSESGTGELFFGEGSRLTVL.

The genes are TRBV27 and TRBJ2-2; a weak D match, TRBD1 (5 bases). Germline values: CDR1 MNHEY, CDR2 SMNVEV (reference sequence). This CDR3 is built from 18 residues. V was clipped by 1 base and J by 0 bases, with 15 bases between them. The CDR3 region is CASSLYSGWGPNTGELFF. DNA of the CDR3: TGTGCCAGCAGTTTATATAGTGGGTGGGGCCCGAACACCGGGGAGCTGTTTTTT.

The chain links TRBV7-3 to TRBJ2-3; tentative D call: TRBD1 (6 bases). The CDR3 loop spans 15 amino acids. The germline V gene encodes CDR1 SGHTA and CDR2 FQGTGA. V lost 5 bases to trimming and J lost 1 base, with 13 bases between them. The CDR3 DNA is TGTGCCAGCAGCAAGAGGTCAGGGGGCACAGATACGCAGTATTTT. Amino acid sequence: CASSKRSGGTDTQYF.

The CDR3 here is CASSEQVIGELFF. The CDR3 DNA reads as TGTGCCAGCAGTGAGCAGGTGATCGGGGAGCTGTTTTTT. The chain uses TRBV6-1 and TRBJ2-2; no clear D gene. Trimming took 3 bases from V and 7 from J, leaving 9 bases between them. This CDR3 spans 13 amino acids. CDR1 and CDR2 from the germline V gene are MNHNS and SASEGT.

The chain links TRBV9 to TRBJ1-2; the D is unclear. Germline V gene data show CDR1 as SGDLS and CDR2 as YYNGEE. The CDR3 is 13 amino acids. The V and J ends lost 3 bases and 8 bases respectively, with 14 bases between them. The CDR3 DNA follows: TGTGCCAGCAGCGCGGCGGAGGTCGGCGGCTACACCTTC. This gives the protein CASSAAEVGGYTF.

This rearrangement joins TRBV13 to TRBJ2-4, with a tentative D call TRBD2 (5 bases). CDR1 PRHDT and CDR2 FYEKMQ come from the germline V gene (reference sequence). Trimming pared 5 bases from V and 6 bases from J, leaving 11 bases between. The CDR3 length is 13 residues. The CDR3 loop is CASSHLAGNIQYF. CDR3 DNA sequence: TGTGCCAGCAGCCACTTGGCGGGAAACATTCAGTACTTC.

This chain connects TRBV19 to TRBJ2-2; the match to TRBD2 covers 7 bases. Germline CDR1 LNHDA, CDR2 SQIVND (reference sequence). J gave up 0 bases and V 5 bases, and 12 bases lay outside the gene matches. The CDR3 consists of 18 residues. CDR3 amino acids: CASSPGGRMNANTGELFF. DNA for the CDR3: TGTGCCAGTAGTCCGGGGGGACGGATGAACGCGAACACCGGGGAGCTGTTTTTT.

This chain connects TRBV5-1 to TRBJ2-7; TRBD1 matches at 7 bases. CDR1 is SGHRS, CDR2 YFSETQ, per germline. The CDR3 covers 13 residues. With V trimmed by 1 base and J by 5 bases, 3 bases remained unmatched. The CDR3 DNA is TGCGCCAGCAGCTTGACAGGGGCCCACGAGCAGTACTTC. This gives the protein CASSLTGAHEQYF.

This sequence joins TRBV6-1 and TRBJ2-7; the D gene is possibly TRBD1 (5 bases). Germline CDR1 and CDR2: MNHNS and SASEGT. Deletions cut 1 base from V and 2 bases from J, with 15 bases between. This CDR3 is built from 16 residues. The CDR3 spells CASSEGATTVAYEQYF. In nucleotides, the CDR3 is TGTGCCAGCAGTGAAGGGGCCACGACAGTGGCCTACGAGCAGTACTTC.

About this clone: A junction end diverges from the germline sequence, so it may reflect a read error. The chain is built from TRBV7-6 and TRBJ2-7; 10 nucleotides line up with TRBD1. The germline gives CDR1 SGHVS, CDR2 FNYEAQ. The CDR3 is 18 amino acids. The CDR3 DNA sequence: TGTGCCAGCAGCCGAAGGGGGGGACAGGGGTCCGTCTCCAACGAGCAGTACTTC. Translating it yields CASSRRGGQGSVSNEQYF.

This chain joins TRBV4-3 and TRBJ2-1; D possibly corresponds to TRBD2 (5 bases). V was clipped by 2 bases and J by 5 bases, with 22 bases between them. This CDR3 is 18 amino acids long. Germline-derived CDR1 and CDR2 are LGHNA and YSLEER. This CDR3 reads CASSQSGNGIASHNEQFF. The CDR3 coding sequence is TGCGCCAGCAGCCAATCGGGGAATGGAATAGCGTCACACAATGAGCAGTTCTTC.